Each of the 29 T cell receptor beta chains below was sequenced from the same sample in a study of T cells in Graves' hyperthyroidism and ophthalmopathy. Amplified TCR beta CDR3 regions came from RNA transcripts. Primed by the HTBI set, a first-round RT-PCR was run on the TCR CDR3. TCRdb re-derived calls from the multiplex PCR reads in MiXCR, one entry per CDR3 protein. The sample records under 500,000 distinct CDR3 sequences, roughly an eighth being singletons. Sequenced material: blood. The source is a man aged 45-65 years with Graves' ophthalmopathy.

The sample holds a few counts of this clonotype. The chain is built from TRBV20-1 and TRBJ2-5; 12 bases are a match to TRBD2. CDR1 DFQATT and CDR2 SNEGSKA come from the germline V gene (reference sequence). The V gene end was trimmed by 4 bases and the J gene end by 5 bases; junction bases not matched to a gene: 8. This CDR3 contains 15 residues. The CDR3 protein is CSATPRLAGVETQYF. Here the CDR3 DNA reads TGCAGTGCTACACCTCGACTAGCGGGAGTTGAGACCCAGTACTTC.

This clonotype has a count of ten or more. V is TRBV2 and J is TRBJ2-7; the D gene is possibly TRBD1 (6 bases). Germline V gives CDR1 SNHLY, CDR2 FYNNEI. This CDR3 has 14 amino acids. The germline V and J ends were trimmed by 5 bases and 2 bases, with 13 bases remaining between them. CDR3 residues: CASSNGQLAYEQYF. In nucleotides, the CDR3 is TGTGCCAGCAGTAATGGACAGCTAGCCTACGAGCAGTACTTC.

The V gene is TRBV27, the J gene TRBJ2-1; no reliable D call. The V gene lost 2 bases and the J gene lost 7 bases, with 9 bases spanning the gap. There are 13 residues in the CDR3. Germline loops: CDR1 MNHEY, CDR2 SMNVEV (reference sequence). CDR3 sequence (DNA): TGTGCCAGCAGTTTAGTCAAGGGAAATGAGCAGTTCTTC. As protein: CASSLVKGNEQFF.

The chain employs TRBV19 and TRBJ2-1, with TRBD1 as a possible D gene (6 bases). CDR3 size: 12 residues. V lost 1 base to trimming and J lost 15 bases, with 13 bases between them. Germline CDR1 is LNHDA and CDR2 is SQIVND (reference sequence). As DNA, the CDR3 is TGTGCCAGTAGTATAGGAACAGGGTTTTGGTTCTTC. This codes for CASSIGTGFWFF.

J is TRBJ1-3 and V is TRBV5-1; no firm D call. This CDR3 comprises 17 residues. The V end lost 1 base, the J end lost 0 bases, and 14 bases lay between the germline ends. From germline, CDR1 is SGHRS and CDR2 YFSETQ. The CDR3 nucleotides are TGCGCCAGCAGCTTGATGTCCGGCGCCGCCTCTGGAAACACCATATATTTT. This gives the protein CASSLMSGAASGNTIYF. Complete variable domain (other parts from reference TRBV5-1 and TRBJ1-3): KAGVTQTPRYLIKTRGQQVTLSCSPISGHRSVSWYQQTPGQGLQFLFEYFSETQRNKGNFPGRFSGRQFSNSRSEMNVSTLELGDSALYLCASSLMSGAASGNTIYFGEGSWLTVV.

This clonotype was counted only a few times. The CDR3 reads CASSLTVGGELFF. CDR3 sequence (DNA): TGTGCCAGCAGCTTAACTGTTGGCGGGGAGCTGTTTTTT. This chain links TRBV3-1 with TRBJ2-2; D unresolved. This CDR3 comprises 13 residues. CDR1 and CDR2 (germline): LGHDT, YNNKEL (reference sequence). V shed 5 bases and J shed 7 bases, with 11 bases lying between them.

J is TRBJ2-1 and V is TRBV6-1; possible D gene TRBD2, 6 bases. Germline-derived CDR1 and CDR2 are MNHNS and SASEGT. Trimming left V 8 bases short and J 0 bases short, with 17 bases between. The CDR3 extends over 16 amino acids. The CDR3 loop reads CASGLSGRSSYNEQFF. Here the CDR3 DNA reads TGTGCCAGCGGCCTTAGCGGTAGGTCCTCCTACAATGAGCAGTTCTTC.

This clonotype occurred many times. The chain carries TRBV29-1 and TRBJ2-7; D call uncertain. Germline CDR1 reads SQVTM; CDR2 reads ANQGSEA. CDR3 length: 11 amino acids. V was shortened by 5 bases and J by 0 bases, with 5 bases between the two germline ends. CDR3 coding DNA: TGCAGCGTTCGGAGCTCCTACGAGCAGTACTTC. It encodes CSVRSSYEQYF.

Concerning this clonotype: A clone one base away is much larger, so this may be a read error. The J gene is TRBJ2-1, the V gene TRBV30; D gene unclear. Trimming removed 4 bases at V and 9 bases at J, with 16 bases between. The germline V gene encodes CDR1 GTSNPN and CDR2 SVGIG (reference sequence). The length of the CDR3 is 13 residues. CDR3 nucleotides: TGTGCCTGGATCGGTAGGAACTTGGGTGAGCAGTTCTTC. Translating it yields CAWIGRNLGEQFF.

This clonotype was seen repeatedly, ten times or more. The chain uses TRBV28 and TRBJ2-7; D perhaps matches TRBD1 (7 bases). Trimming shortened V by 8 bases and J by 1 base, and 12 bases separated the two germline ends. The CDR3 consists of 13 residues. Germline V gene sequence: CDR1 MDHEN, CDR2 SYDVKM. Here the CDR3 reads CASGGGYSYEQYF. CDR3 in DNA: TGTGCCAGCGGAGGGGGCTATTCCTACGAGCAGTACTTC.

This clonotype was counted at least ten times. This chain connects TRBV5-1 to TRBJ2-7; possibly TRBD2 for D (6 bases). This CDR3 has 12 residues. With 3 bases removed from V and 4 bases from J, the gap between germline ends came to 8 bases. In germline, CDR1 is SGHRS, CDR2 YFSETQ. DNA of the CDR3: TGCGCCAGCAGCTCCGGGGGATACGAGCAGTACTTC. Translated, it gives CASSSGGYEQYF.

This chain uses TRBV7-9 with TRBJ2-1; unclear D gene. V was trimmed by 4 bases and J by 1 base, leaving 11 bases between them. The CDR3 covers 15 residues. CDR1 SEHNR and CDR2 FQNEAQ come from the germline V gene (reference sequence). The CDR3 reads CASSSTVGSYNEQFF. DNA of the CDR3: TGTGCCAGCAGCTCGACTGTGGGGTCCTACAATGAGCAGTTCTTC. Full variable domain (missing parts from reference TRBV7-9 and TRBJ2-1): DTGVSQNPRHKITKRGQNVTFRCDPISEHNRLYWYRQTLGQGPEFLTYFQNEAQLEKSRLLSDRFSAERPKGSFSTLEIQRTEQGDSAMYLCASSSTVGSYNEQFFGPGTRLTVL.

This clonotype was picked up a small number of times. The chain joins TRBV5-1 to TRBJ2-5; tentatively, D is TRBD1 or TRBD2 (5 bases each). Germline lookup yields CDR1 SGHRS and CDR2 YFSETQ. The V end lost 0 bases, the J end lost 1 base, and 10 bases lay between the germline ends. This CDR3 spans 15 amino acids. CDR3 in amino acids: CASSLVPGSQETQYF. As DNA, the CDR3 is TGCGCCAGCAGCTTGGTCCCAGGGAGCCAAGAGACCCAGTACTTC.

The rearrangement joins TRBV6-6 to TRBJ1-1, with D maybe TRBD1 (6 bases). This CDR3 is 17 amino acids long. V lost 2 bases and J 0 bases, leaving 16 bases between the germline ends. Germline V gene data show CDR1 as MNHNY and CDR2 as SVGAGI (reference sequence). CDR3 sequence: CASSYPVGGPMNTEAFF. Written as DNA, the CDR3 is TGTGCCAGCAGTTACCCCGTGGGGGGGCCGATGAACACTGAAGCTTTCTTT.

This clonotype was counted many times. V gene TRBV20-1 combines with J gene TRBJ2-2; either TRBD1 or TRBD2 may fit D (5 bases each). The CDR3 sequence is 13 residues long. V lost 6 bases, J lost 9 bases, and 17 bases lay in between. The germline gives CDR1 DFQATT, CDR2 SNEGSKA (reference sequence). CDR3 amino acids: CSAGTTTDRELFF. The CDR3 coding sequence is TGCAGTGCCGGGACCACCACCGACAGGGAGCTGTTTTTT.

The chain links TRBV6-2 or TRBV6-3 to TRBJ2-3, with TRBD2 matching 9 bases. V dropped 6 bases and J dropped 3; count of bases not matched to a gene: 4. Germline assignment: CDR1 MNHEY and CDR2 SVGEGT. The CDR3 loop spans 14 amino acids. The CDR3 sequence: CASRAGGGTDTQYF. Written as DNA, the CDR3 is TGTGCCAGCAGAGCGGGAGGCGGAACAGATACGCAGTATTTT.

This clonotype appeared many times. The V and J genes are TRBV5-1 and TRBJ2-1; possibly TRBD2 for D (5 bases). The CDR3 consists of 17 residues. Germline CDR1 reads SGHRS; CDR2 reads YFSETQ. The V gene lost 7 bases and the J gene lost 11 bases, with 31 bases spanning the gap. The CDR3 protein is CASAPTLSLLTTVKQFF. The CDR3 coding sequence is TGCGCCAGCGCACCGACGCTGAGTCTCCTGACTACAGTCAAGCAGTTCTTC.

This clonotype has only a few counts. This chain links TRBV27 with TRBJ1-1; weak D call: TRBD1 (5 bases). The V gene's germline CDR1 is MNHEY and CDR2 SMNVEV (reference sequence). V was trimmed by 5 bases and J by 0 bases, leaving 16 bases between them. The CDR3 length is 16 residues. The CDR3 sequence: CASSQIGTVMNTEAFF. The DNA for the CDR3 is TGTGCCAGCAGTCAAATTGGGACGGTCATGAACACTGAAGCTTTCTTT.

This clonotype was detected only a few times. V gene TRBV20-1 combines with J gene TRBJ2-7; D not resolved. Germline V gene sequence: CDR1 DFQATT, CDR2 SNEGSKA (reference sequence). This CDR3 spans 12 amino acids. V lost 5 bases and J lost 3, with 11 bases in between. The CDR3 reads CSASGPSYEQYF. As DNA, the CDR3 is TGCAGTGCTTCCGGACCGAGCTACGAGCAGTACTTC.

A few counts support this clonotype. The chain uses TRBV5-4 and TRBJ2-7, with 7 bases fitting TRBD1. Germline lookup yields CDR1 SGHNT and CDR2 YYREEE (reference sequence). The CDR3 contains 15 residues. V lost 4 bases to trimming and J lost 7 bases; unmatched junction nucleotides: 14. The CDR3 nucleotides are TGTGCCAGCAGCCATATCGGGACAGTTGACAGGGAGCAGTACTTC. It specifies CASSHIGTVDREQYF.

This clonotype was seen at least ten times. This chain links TRBV6-1 with TRBJ2-7, with 10 bases lining up with TRBD1. The CDR3 totals 14 residues. Germline V lookup: CDR1 MNHNS, CDR2 SASEGT. V lost 7 bases, J lost 2 bases, and 5 bases stayed unmatched. CDR3 nucleotide sequence: TGTGCCAGCAAATACGGGACAGGGGCCTACGAGCAGTACTTC. Amino acid sequence: CASKYGTGAYEQYF.

There are many counts of this clonotype. The rearrangement links TRBV3-1 to TRBJ2-2; D gene unclear. V was cut by 1 base and J by 0 bases, with 6 bases left in between. This CDR3 region has 15 residues. Germline loops: CDR1 LGHDT, CDR2 YNNKEL (reference sequence). DNA of the CDR3: TGTGCCAGCAGCCAAGCCCGGACGAACACCGGGGAGCTGTTTTTT. Residues: CASSQARTNTGELFF.

This sequence joins TRBV5-8 and TRBJ1-1; D possibly corresponds to TRBD1 (5 bases). Germline-derived CDR1 and CDR2 are SGHTS and YDEGEE. This CDR3 comprises 14 residues. V shed 3 bases and J shed 0 bases, with 9 bases lying between them. The CDR3 nucleotides are TGTGCCAGCAGCTACAGGACCATGAACACTGAAGCTTTCTTT. Protein: CASSYRTMNTEAFF.

Many counts were recorded for this clonotype. CDR3 residues: CSAIYRGRVDEQYF. As DNA, the CDR3 is TGCAGTGCTATTTACAGGGGGCGCGTGGACGAGCAGTACTTC. J is TRBJ2-7 and V is TRBV20-1, with 9 bases identical to TRBD1. V was clipped by 4 bases and J by 5 bases; unmatched bases: 9. The CDR3 totals 14 residues. Germline-derived CDR1 and CDR2 are DFQATT and SNEGSKA (reference sequence).

The sample holds many counts of this clonotype. The chain employs TRBV2 and TRBJ1-5, with 7 bases fitting TRBD1. The germline V gene encodes CDR1 SNHLY and CDR2 FYNNEI. The CDR3 totals 15 residues. After removal of 4 bases from V and 6 bases from J, the junction contained 9 bases not matched to a gene. CDR3 loop: CASSGQGGGSQPQHF. The DNA of the CDR3 is TGTGCCAGCAGTGGGCAGGGGGGCGGAAGTCAGCCCCAGCATTTT.

This clonotype was detected ten times or more. The J gene is TRBJ1-2, the V gene TRBV5-1; D unclear. Germline values: CDR1 SGHRS, CDR2 YFSETQ. The CDR3 sequence is 12 residues long. Deletions cut 0 bases from V and 5 bases from J, with 5 bases between. This CDR3 reads CASSLGKYGYTF. The DNA of the CDR3 is TGCGCCAGCAGCTTGGGCAAGTATGGCTACACCTTC.

At least ten counts were recorded for this clonotype. The chain combines TRBV18 with TRBJ2-4; perhaps TRBD2 as D (5 bases). Germline CDR1 is KGHSH and CDR2 is LQKENI. This CDR3 has 13 residues. V lost 4 bases and J 8 bases, leaving 12 bases between the germline ends. In nucleotides, the CDR3 is TGTGCCAGCTCACTGAGCAGAGCGGACATTCAGTACTTC. Its protein is CASSLSRADIQYF. The full variable domain, in which reference TRBV18 and TRBJ2-4 provide the parts outside the CDR3, is NAGVMQNPRHLVRRRGQEARLRCSPMKGHSHVYWYRQLPEEGLKFMVYLQKENIIDESGMPKERFSAEFPKEGPSILRIQQVVRGDSAAYFCASSLSRADIQYFGAGTRLSVL.

Many counts were recorded for this clonotype. The gene calls are TRBV7-8 and TRBJ2-3, with 9 positions matching TRBD2. Looked up from germline, CDR1 is SGHVS and CDR2 is FQNEAQ. Trimming removed 1 base from V and 6 bases from J; junction bases left unmatched: 11. CDR3 length: 17 amino acids. CDR3 nucleotides: TGTGCCAGCAGCTTAGTACTAGCGGGTCAACCTGGGGATACGCAGTATTTT. This codes for CASSLVLAGQPGDTQYF.

Ten or more counts support this clonotype. The CDR3, as DNA: TGCGCCAGCAGAGATCAGACAACGACGGACTACAATGAGCAGTTCTTC. Translating it yields CASRDQTTTDYNEQFF. The genes are TRBV10-1 and TRBJ2-1; no definite D call. V shed 6 bases and J shed 3 bases, with 18 bases lying between them. CDR3 size: 16 residues. Germline CDR1 WNHNN, CDR2 SYGVQD (reference sequence).